Sequencing of this T cell receptor (beta chain) was carried out in a study of response to subunit inactivated influenza vaccine. Study outcomes and limitations: Authors proposed each seasonal influenza vaccination draws in few new T cells.

A word on this clonotype: Its antigen is currently unknown. The junction departs from the called germline gene at one end, perhaps through a read error.

TCRdb re-called the RT-PCR reads with MiXCR, one entry per CDR3 protein. The data contain 430,000 or so distinct CDR3 sequences, 9.5% to 12% of them singletons. CDR3 length: 14 residues. Per germline, CDR1 SGHRS and CDR2 YFSETQ. This receptor was taken from a man in his fifties or sixties who received an inactivated influenza vaccine. The starting material was PBMCs from blood, obtained more than 35 days after vaccination. This chain uses TRBV5-1 with TRBJ2-1, with D perhaps given as TRBD1 or TRBD2 (5 bases each). This CDR3 is CASTKGPPYNEHFF. DNA for the CDR3: TGCGCCAGCACTAAGGGACCCCCATACAATGAGCACTTCTTC.